Listed below are T cell receptor beta chains from one sample, sequenced in a study of OX40 agonist ivuxolimab in advanced cancers. Clones were sequenced by immunoSEQ multiplex PCR, and TCRdb holds only the in-frame ones, with some missing. Here the sample spans 100,000 or so clones, over 75% being singletons. This material consisted of CD4+ or CD8+ T cells sorted from blood, taken in a trial of the OX40 agonist ivuxolimab. The source of these receptors is an adult with an advanced solid tumor such as melanoma, head and neck, liver or kidney cancer. CDR3s include the opening cysteine and the closing phenylalanine or tryptophan. A D gene is named only where the DNA matches it firmly. Expanded clones are given a class, and other clones once, few, many or no size at all.

V gene	D gene	J gene	clone size	CDR3 protein	CDR3 DNA
TRBV9	.	TRBJ2-7	.	CASSVEARSYEQYF	TGTGCCAGCAGCGTAGAAGCGCGTTCCTACGAGCAGTACTTC
TRBV29-1	TRBD2	TRBJ2-2	.	CSVSSGSDTGELFF	TGCAGCGTTTCTAGCGGGAGCGACACCGGGGAGCTGTTTTTT
TRBV7-9	.	TRBJ2-3	.	CASSLDRTTATDTQYF	TGTGCCAGCAGCTTAGACCGGACGACAGCCACAGATACGCAGTATTTT
TRBV30	TRBD1	TRBJ2-3	.	CAWTSDRGRDTQYF	TGTGCCTGGACCTCCGACAGGGGCAGGGATACGCAGTATTTT
TRBV27	.	TRBJ2-7	.	CASSRRGGGHEQYF	TGTGCCAGCAGTAGGAGGGGAGGTGGCCACGAGCAGTACTTC
TRBV18	.	TRBJ2-5	.	CASSPLQRQETQYF	TGTGCCAGCTCACCACTTCAGAGACAAGAGACCCAGTACTTC
TRBV19	TRBD2	TRBJ2-5	.	CASSSFAGGKRETQYF	TGTGCCAGTAGTAGCTTCGCGGGAGGAAAGCGCGAGACCCAGTACTTC
TRBV4-1	.	TRBJ1-5	.	CASSQFAYSNQPQHF	TGCGCCAGCAGCCAATTTGCTTATAGCAATCAGCCCCAGCATTTT
TRBV27	TRBD2	TRBJ2-3	few	CASSPRQLAGVTDTQYF	TGTGCCAGCAGTCCCCGACAACTAGCGGGAGTCACAGATACGCAGTATTTT
TRBV7-2	TRBD2	TRBJ2-7	.	CASSTRGSGKLWEQYF	TGTGCCAGCAGCACCCGGGGCAGCGGGAAATTGTGGGAGCAGTACTTC
TRBV30	.	TRBJ1-3	.	CAWTEAPGNTIYF	TGTGCCTGGACTGAGGCCCCTGGAAACACCATATATTTT
TRBV5-1	TRBD1	TRBJ1-1	.	CASSKDRGNTEAFF	TGCGCCAGCAGCAAGGACAGGGGAAACACTGAAGCTTTCTTT
TRBV19	.	TRBJ2-1	few	CASSIVASEQFF	TGTGCCAGTAGTATCGTAGCCTCTGAGCAGTTCTTC
TRBV6-1	.	TRBJ1-5	once	CASSAWDGRSNQPQHF	TGTGCCAGCAGTGCATGGGACGGAAGAAGCAATCAGCCCCAGCATTTT
TRBV10-3	.	TRBJ2-7	.	CAISESTSMTSSYEQYF	TGTGCCATCAGTGAGAGCACCTCGATGACTAGTTCCTACGAGCAGTACTTC
TRBV7-9	TRBD1	TRBJ2-7	.	CASSLAGQGREQYF	TGTGCCAGCAGCTTAGCGGGACAGGGTCGCGAGCAGTACTTC
TRBV10-3	TRBD1	TRBJ1-5	.	CAIARTGDNQPQHF	TGTGCCATCGCCAGGACAGGGGACAATCAGCCCCAGCATTTT
TRBV2	.	TRBJ2-3	.	CASSHPGLDTQYF	TGTGCCAGCAGCCACCCAGGGTTAGATACGCAGTATTTT
TRBV14	.	TRBJ1-1	once	CASSQAPDRRTEAFF	TGTGCCAGCAGCCAAGCCCCTGACAGGCGGACTGAAGCTTTCTTT
TRBV5-1	TRBD1	TRBJ2-7	.	CASSRDRANEQYF	TGCGCCAGCAGCCGGGACAGGGCCAACGAGCAGTACTTC
TRBV6-6	TRBD1	TRBJ1-2	.	CASSYQGQATDGYTF	TGTGCCAGCAGTTACCAAGGACAGGCTACAGATGGCTACACCTTC
TRBV6-1	TRBD1	TRBJ1-6	.	CASKWGQGRSPLHF	TGTGCCAGCAAGTGGGGACAGGGGAGGTCACCCCTCCACTTT
TRBV19	.	TRBJ1-4	.	CASSSRRGEKLFF	TGTGCCAGTAGCAGCCGGAGGGGTGAAAAACTGTTTTTT
TRBV30	.	TRBJ2-7	.	CAWGRGYEQYF	TGTGCCTGGGGTAGGGGGTACGAGCAGTACTTC
TRBV6-1	.	TRBJ1-5	once	CASSTRPGSNQPQHF	TGTGCCAGCTCGACTAGGCCCGGGAGCAATCAGCCCCAGCATTTT
TRBV20-1	.	TRBJ1-2	.	CSARRGVGYTF	TGCAGTGCTAGGAGAGGGGTTGGCTACACCTTC
TRBV5-4	.	TRBJ1-2	.	CASSPTSLNYGYTF	TGTGCCAGCAGCCCGACCAGCCTGAACTATGGCTACACCTTC
TRBV5-1	.	TRBJ1-1	.	CASSFEGWSEAFF	TGCGCCAGCAGCTTCGAAGGGTGGTCTGAAGCTTTCTTT
TRBV5-5	TRBD2	TRBJ2-3	.	CASSFGLAGAVDTQYF	TGTGCCAGCAGCTTCGGGCTAGCGGGAGCAGTGGATACGCAGTATTTT
TRBV30	.	TRBJ2-7	.	CAWRRWGISYEQYF	TGTGCCTGGAGGAGGTGGGGAATCTCCTACGAGCAGTACTTC
TRBV19	TRBD2	TRBJ2-1	.	CASSIGLLAGRLNEQFF	TGTGCCAGTAGTATCGGACTCCTAGCGGGAAGGCTGAATGAGCAGTTCTTC
TRBV27	TRBD1	TRBJ2-5	.	CASSPGQGVIETQYF	TGTGCCAGCAGTCCGGGACAGGGGGTCATAGAGACCCAGTACTTC
TRBV6-1	.	TRBJ2-3	.	CASREGQLQYF	TGTGCCAGCAGGGAGGGCCAGCTGCAGTATTTT
TRBV19	TRBD1	TRBJ1-5	.	CASSTKTGGNQPQHF	TGTGCCAGTAGTACGAAGACAGGGGGCAATCAGCCCCAGCATTTT
TRBV30	.	TRBJ1-1	.	CAWKGSGLVAEAFF	TGTGCCTGGAAGGGGTCTGGCTTAGTCGCTGAAGCTTTCTTT
TRBV21-1	.	TRBJ1-5	.	CASSKWVQDTYSNQPQHF	TGTGCCAGCAGCAAATGGGTCCAGGATACTTATAGCAATCAGCCCCAGCATTTT
TRBV7-8	TRBD2	TRBJ2-1	.	CASSQKVAGAHEQFF	TGTGCCAGCAGCCAGAAGGTAGCGGGAGCACATGAGCAGTTCTTC
TRBV6-6	.	TRBJ2-7	.	CASSPRDTAYEQYF	TGTGCCAGCAGTCCCCGGGACACAGCCTACGAGCAGTACTTC
TRBV7-3	.	TRBJ2-3	.	CASSLGTDTQYF	TGTGCCAGCAGCTTGGGCACAGATACGCAGTATTTT
TRBV27	.	TRBJ2-5	.	CASSLMGGSETQYF	TGTGCCAGCAGTTTAATGGGGGGATCGGAGACCCAGTACTTC
TRBV30	.	TRBJ1-5	.	CAWSVTVNQPQHF	TGTGCCTGGAGTGTAACAGTTAATCAGCCCCAGCATTTT
TRBV11-2	.	TRBJ1-1	.	CASSLVGRGVAEAFF	TGTGCCAGCAGCTTAGTGGGGAGGGGGGTAGCTGAAGCTTTCTTT
TRBV5-6	TRBD2	TRBJ2-2	once	CASSQSYSTSGWSSGELFF	TGTGCCAGCAGTCAAAGCTATTCGACTAGCGGGTGGAGTAGCGGGGAGCTGTTTTTT
TRBV5-5	.	TRBJ2-7	once	CASSLVDIFYEQYF	TGTGCCAGCAGCTTGGTGGACATCTTCTACGAGCAGTACTTC
TRBV5-8	.	TRBJ2-1	.	CASSLGYGGYNEQFF	TGTGCCAGCAGCTTGGGCTACGGGGGATACAATGAGCAGTTCTTC
TRBV2	TRBD1	TRBJ1-1	once	CASSRKQPGGNTEAFF	TGTGCCAGCAGTCGAAAACAACCAGGGGGGAACACTGAAGCTTTCTTT
TRBV9	TRBD2	TRBJ2-3	.	CASSPQDPGGISTDTQYF	TGTGCCAGCAGCCCCCAGGACCCGGGGGGGATTAGCACAGATACGCAGTATTTT
TRBV19	TRBD2	TRBJ2-3	.	CASSNGLAGSTDTQYF	TGTGCCAGTAGTAACGGACTAGCGGGAAGCACAGATACGCAGTATTTT